These T cell receptor beta chains were read from a single sample in a study of a mutant IDH1 vaccine in newly diagnosed glioma. Antigens for these TCRs are unknown. Repertoires were generated with immunoSEQ multiplex PCR, while TCRdb's copy carries only in-frame clones and drops some. This sample has some 64,000 clones, with roughly 80% found just once. This specimen consisted of PBMCs, obtained from a glioma patient whose treatment included an IDH1 peptide vaccine. The receptors here all came from a man aged 50 to 59 with glioma. The CDR3 runs from the conserved cysteine through the conserved F or W. A D gene is named only where the DNA matches it firmly. Clone size is given for some rows only: seen once, a few or many times, or a class if the clone is expanded.

J gene | V gene | D gene | clone size | CDR3 protein | CDR3 DNA
TRBJ2-5 | TRBV5-1 | - | - | CASSFDRQETQYF | TGCGCCAGCAGCTTCGACAGGCAAGAGACCCAGTACTTC
TRBJ2-2 | TRBV5-1 | - | - | CASSFTVGDTGELFF | TGCGCCAGCAGCTTCACAGTCGGAGACACCGGGGAGCTGTTTTTT
TRBJ2-5 | TRBV5-1 | - | - | CASSLAGQGETQYF | TGCGCCAGCAGCTTGGCCGGGCAGGGGGAGACCCAGTACTTC
TRBJ1-1 | TRBV20-1 | - | - | CSARENTEAFF | TGCAGTGCTAGAGAGAACACTGAAGCTTTCTTT
TRBJ2-5 | TRBV7-9 | - | - | CASSLGLFGQETQYF | TGTGCCAGCAGCTTAGGGCTTTTCGGACAAGAGACCCAGTACTTC
TRBJ2-5 | TRBV25-1 | TRBD1 | - | CASSEYRGQQETQYF | TGTGCCAGCAGTGAATATCGGGGACAGCAAGAGACCCAGTACTTC
TRBJ2-2 | TRBV11-2 | TRBD2 | - | CASSLVGTSTGELFF | TGTGCCAGCAGCTTAGTTGGGACTAGCACCGGGGAGCTGTTTTTT
TRBJ2-7 | TRBV11-2 | TRBD2 | - | CASSPLTSGALGGEQYF | TGTGCCAGCAGCCCTCTGACTAGCGGGGCATTGGGTGGCGAGCAGTACTTC
TRBJ2-7 | TRBV5-1 | - | - | CASSLAGTSQQYF | TGCGCCAGCAGCTTGGCCGGTACTTCCCAGCAGTACTTC
TRBJ2-3 | TRBV29-1 | TRBD2 | - | CSSRGAGSTDTQYF | TGCAGCTCGAGGGGAGCGGGAAGCACAGATACGCAGTATTTT
TRBJ2-7 | TRBV5-4 | - | - | CASSGRGGDSSYEQYF | TGTGCCAGCAGCGGCCGGGGCGGGGATAGCTCCTACGAGCAGTACTTC
TRBJ1-4 | TRBV30 | - | - | CAWSGDSNEKLFF | TGTGCCTGGAGTGGTGACAGCAATGAAAAACTGTTTTTT
TRBJ1-1 | TRBV19 | - | many | CASSTQEISTEAFF | TGTGCCAGTAGTACCCAGGAAATTTCGACTGAAGCTTTCTTT
TRBJ1-6 | TRBV9 | TRBD1 | - | CASSGPGTVGSPLHF | TGTGCCAGCAGCGGACCCGGGACAGTGGGATCACCCCTCCACTTT
TRBJ1-6 | TRBV7-2 | - | - | CASSSSINNSPLHF | TGTGCCAGCAGCTCCAGTATTAATAATTCACCCCTCCACTTT
TRBJ2-1 | TRBV7-2 | - | - | CASSFYETEKNEQFF | TGTGCCAGCAGCTTTTACGAGACAGAAAAGAATGAGCAGTTCTTC
TRBJ2-3 | TRBV19 | - | - | CASSKGAGGTDTQYF | TGTGCCAGTAGTAAGGGGGCGGGGGGCACAGATACGCAGTATTTT
TRBJ2-1 | TRBV7-3 | TRBD2 | - | CASSILAGEQFF | TGTGCCAGCAGCATCCTAGCGGGTGAGCAGTTCTTC
TRBJ1-1 | TRBV7-8 | - | - | CASSLGGPNTEAFF | TGTGCCAGCAGCCTCGGCGGTCCGAACACTGAAGCTTTCTTT
TRBJ2-2 | TRBV6-4 | - | - | CASSDSSTGELFF | TGTGCCAGCAGTGACTCGTCAACCGGGGAGCTGTTTTTT
TRBJ2-3 | TRBV27 | - | - | CASSFPGDSTDTQYF | TGTGCCAGCAGTTTTCCGGGAGATAGCACAGATACGCAGTATTTT
TRBJ1-6 | TRBV5-1 | - | - | CASSLRRDSYNSPLHF | TGCGCCAGCAGCTTGAGGAGGGACTCCTATAATTCACCCCTCCACTTT
TRBJ2-3 | TRBV5-1 | TRBD1 | - | CASSQAGGTGLTTDTQYF | TGCGCCAGCAGCCAGGCCGGGGGGACAGGGCTCACCACAGATACGCAGTATTTT
TRBJ1-1 | TRBV25-1 | - | - | CASSVGARTEAFF | TGTGCCAGCAGTGTAGGGGCTCGGACTGAAGCTTTCTTT
TRBJ1-4 | TRBV4-2 | - | - | CASSQVSEKLFF | TGTGCCAGCAGCCAAGTAAGCGAAAAACTGTTTTTT
TRBJ2-7 | TRBV2 | - | once | CASSVLDRSSYEQYF | TGTGCCAGCAGTGTTCTTGACAGAAGCTCCTACGAGCAGTACTTC
TRBJ1-5 | TRBV19 | - | - | CASNRVINQPQHF | TGTGCCAGTAATAGAGTCATCAATCAGCCCCAGCATTTT
TRBJ2-3 | TRBV6-1 | - | - | CASSEASHQGTQYF | TGTGCCAGCAGTGAGGCCTCACACCAGGGAACGCAGTATTTT
TRBJ1-4 | TRBV2 | TRBD1 | - | CASRGDSTTNEKLFF | TGTGCCAGCAGGGGGGACAGTACAACTAATGAAAAACTGTTTTTT
TRBJ1-2 | TRBV6-1 | - | few | CASSEDGYGYTF | TGTGCCAGCAGTGAAGACGGCTATGGCTACACCTTC
TRBJ2-1 | TRBV5-6 | - | once | CASSLEAGLEQFF | TGTGCCAGCAGCTTGGAGGCGGGACTTGAGCAGTTCTTC
TRBJ1-5 | TRBV9 | - | - | CASSPGRGNQPQHF | TGTGCCAGCAGCCCGGGACGGGGGAATCAGCCCCAGCATTTT
TRBJ2-7 | TRBV7-9 | - | - | CASSLLGDEQYF | TGTGCCAGCAGCTTATTAGGGGACGAGCAGTACTTC
TRBJ2-1 | TRBV2 | TRBD2 | - | CASRGGSSYNEQFF | TGTGCCAGCAGGGGCGGGAGCTCCTACAATGAGCAGTTCTTC
TRBJ2-5 | TRBV5-1 | - | - | CASSLKVQETQYF | TGCGCCAGCAGCTTAAAGGTACAAGAGACCCAGTACTTC
TRBJ2-1 | TRBV27 | TRBD1 | - | CASSSPGQLNNEQFF | TGTGCCAGCAGTTCCCCGGGACAGCTAAACAATGAGCAGTTCTTC
TRBJ2-5 | TRBV14 | - | - | CASSQEGRGDSQETQYF | TGTGCCAGCAGCCAAGAAGGTCGCGGAGACAGTCAAGAGACCCAGTACTTC
TRBJ2-1 | TRBV5-4 | - | few | CASSLGGTLSYNEQFF | TGTGCCAGCAGCTTGGGCGGTACTCTTTCCTACAATGAGCAGTTCTTC
TRBJ2-5 | TRBV12-5 | - | once | CASGPRVETQYF | TGTGCTAGTGGTCCGCGGGTGGAGACCCAGTACTTC
TRBJ1-4 | TRBV4-1 | - | once | CASSQDSGSWNEKLFF | TGCGCCAGCAGCCAAGATTCAGGCAGCTGGAATGAAAAACTGTTTTTT
TRBJ1-4 | TRBV5-5 | - | - | CASSLGGEEKLFF | TGTGCCAGCAGCTTAGGGGGGGAAGAAAAACTGTTTTTT
TRBJ2-1 | TRBV2 | TRBD1 | - | CASGGQGISYNEQFF | TGTGCCAGCGGGGGACAGGGGATCTCCTACAATGAGCAGTTCTTC
TRBJ2-3 | TRBV25-1 | - | - | CASSELGRDPPDTQYF | TGTGCCAGCAGTGAATTAGGCAGGGACCCCCCAGATACGCAGTATTTT
TRBJ1-4 | TRBV12-5 | - | - | CASGLGQINEKLFF | TGTGCTAGTGGCCTTGGACAGATTAATGAAAAACTGTTTTTT
TRBJ1-1 | TRBV25-1 | - | few | CASSLTGTGTEAFF | TGTGCCAGCAGTTTAACAGGGACGGGCACTGAAGCTTTCTTT
TRBJ2-7 | TRBV4-1 | - | - | CASSQDGTPAYEQYF | TGCGCCAGCAGCCAAGATGGGACACCAGCCTACGAGCAGTACTTC
TRBJ2-7 | TRBV6-5 | TRBD2 | once | CADLGGRAPPYEQYF | TGTGCCGATCTTGGCGGGAGGGCCCCTCCCTACGAGCAGTACTTC